The entry below gives a single T cell receptor (beta chain) sequence along with its context. The antigen is not known. These data originate in a study of T cell responses to AZD1222 COVID-19 vaccine. Assay: immunoSEQ multiplex PCR; the TCRdb copy retains only in-frame clones and omits some. The sample lists roughly 150,000 clones; roughly 89% were seen once. General study findings and limits: Clonal diversity was possibly underestimated, and the donors were mostly white British, with more females. Targeting of unmutated variant regions was reportedly seen in nearly half of spike-specific TCRs. Spike-specific TCR breadth and depth went up after people got two AZD1222 doses.

Germline-derived CDR1 and CDR2 are MDHEN and SYDVKM. V dropped 6 bases and J dropped 7; count of bases not matched to a gene: 8. The CDR3 length is 14 residues. The sequenced sample was peripheral blood, obtained on day 0 of AZD1222 vaccination. The rearrangement joins TRBV28 to TRBJ1-4; TRBD1 aligns across 7 bases. The TCR sequence derives from an adult in good health. The DNA of the CDR3 is TGTGCCAGCAGGTTACAGGGGAGTGTTGAAAAACTGTTTTTT. Translation gives CASRLQGSVEKLFF. Variable domain in full (rest from reference TRBV28 and TRBJ1-4): DVKVTQSSRYLVKRTGEKVFLECVQDMDHENMFWYRQDPGLGLRLIYFSYDVKMKEKGDIPEGYSVSREKKERFSLILESASTNQTSMYLCASRLQGSVEKLFFGSGTQLSVL.